The 4 T cell receptor beta chains reported below all come from one sample, sequenced in a study of T cells after yellow fever vaccination. TCRdb re-derived calls from the 5' RACE reads in MiXCR, one entry per CDR3 protein. The table lists about 99,000 distinct CDR3 sequences, roughly 5.2% of them singletons. Sequencing used CD8+ T cells sorted from PBMCs, obtained 10 days after the yellow fever booster vaccination. The origin of the receptors is a man younger than 30 who received the YFV17D yellow fever vaccine.

This clonotype came up a few times. The V gene is TRBV5-6, the J gene TRBJ2-5; D is uncertain. The CDR3 loop spans 12 amino acids. V was clipped by 3 bases and J by 2 bases, with 5 bases between them. Germline CDR1 reads SGHDT; CDR2 reads YYEEEE. The chain's CDR3 is CASSSMQETQYF. The CDR3, as DNA: TGTGCCAGCAGCTCGATGCAAGAGACCCAGTACTTC.

This clonotype was detected only a few times. CDR3 in amino acids: CASSPGGKQETQYF. In DNA form, the CDR3 reads TGTGCCAGCAGCCCTGGAGGGAAACAAGAGACCCAGTACTTC. J is TRBJ2-5 and V is TRBV7-3, with TRBD2 as a possible D gene (6 bases). CDR3 length: 14 residues. V was pared by 5 bases and J by 2 bases, with 12 bases between. CDR1 and CDR2 (germline): SGHTA, FQGTGA.

The table lists this clonotype with a few counts. The chain couples TRBV3-1 to TRBJ1-2; 7 nucleotides agree with TRBD1. Germline V lookup: CDR1 LGHDT, CDR2 YNNKEL (reference sequence). The CDR3 spans 16 residues. With 4 bases clipped from V and 0 bases from J, the junction kept 8 bases outside the gene matches. The CDR3 spells CASSRVQGIANYGYTF. The DNA for the CDR3 is TGTGCCAGCAGCCGAGTACAGGGGATCGCTAACTATGGCTACACCTTC.

This clonotype showed up many times. J is TRBJ2-2 and V is TRBV5-5; D gene ambiguous. The germline V gene encodes CDR1 SGHKS and CDR2 YYEKEE (reference sequence). CDR3 length: 14 amino acids. Trimming shortened V by 2 bases and J by 3 bases, and 8 bases separated the two germline ends. CDR3 amino acids: CASSLAAYTGELFF. CDR3 nucleotides: TGTGCCAGCAGCTTAGCCGCGTACACCGGGGAGCTGTTTTTT.